The 18 T cell receptor beta chains in this list originate from one sample, sequenced in a study of beta chain features in type 1 diabetes. Reverse transcribing all isolated RNA meant expressed TCRB transcripts were sequenced. Produced via immunoSEQ multiplex PCR; TCRdb's table is partial and in-frame only. Of about 350,000 clones in the sample, around 20% were seen once. Sample: naive CD4+ T cells from blood. These receptors all come from a woman younger than 30 in good health.

This clone was picked up a small number of times. The V gene is TRBV7-9, the J gene TRBJ2-3; no reliable D call. Trimming cost V 3 bases and J 2 bases, with 6 bases left between them. This CDR3 has 13 residues. CDR1 is SEHNR, CDR2 FQNEAQ, per germline (reference sequence). CDR3 region: CASSLPNTDTQYF. CDR3 DNA: TGTGCCAGCAGCTTGCCTAACACAGATACGCAGTATTTT.

This chain uses TRBV9 with TRBJ2-1; D is perhaps TRBD1 (7 bases). The germline V gene encodes CDR1 SGDLS and CDR2 YYNGEE. The CDR3 has 15 amino acids. V dropped 0 bases and J dropped 6 bases, with 13 bases sitting between them. The CDR3 region has the DNA TGTGCCAGCAGCGTAGGGCAGGGGGGTAGCAATGAGCAGTTCTTC. This gives the protein CASSVGQGGSNEQFF. Filled out from reference TRBV9 and TRBJ2-1, the complete variable domain reads DSGVTQTPKHLITATGQRVTLRCSPRSGDLSVYWYQQSLDQGLQFLIQYYNGEERAKGNILERFSAQQFPDLHSELNLSSLELGDSALYFCASSVGQGGSNEQFFGPGTRLTVL.

The chain uses TRBV28 and TRBJ1-1; maybe TRBD1 (5 bases). The CDR3 consists of 12 residues. The V gene's germline CDR1 is MDHEN and CDR2 SYDVKM. Trimming removed 3 bases at V and 6 bases at J, with 8 bases between. The chain's CDR3 is CASSFPGAEAFF. CDR3 coding DNA: TGTGCCAGCAGTTTCCCGGGGGCTGAAGCTTTCTTT.

CDR3: CAWRTSGKTDTQYF. The CDR3 DNA follows: TGTGCCTGGAGGACTAGCGGGAAGACAGATACGCAGTATTTT. The J gene is TRBJ2-3, the V gene TRBV30; 11 bases match TRBD2. V shed 3 bases, J shed 3 bases, and the junction held 2 bases outside the gene matches. The CDR3 totals 14 residues. In germline, CDR1 is GTSNPN, CDR2 SVGIG (reference sequence).

CDR3 in amino acids: CASRGTGGKAQYF. The CDR3 nucleotides read TGTGCCAGCAGGGGGACAGGGGGAAAAGCCCAGTACTTC. The V and J genes are TRBV28 and TRBJ2-5, with TRBD1 matching 11 bases. This CDR3 has 13 amino acids. Trimming took 6 bases from V and 9 from J; bases not matched to a gene: 6. Germline V gene data show CDR1 as MDHEN and CDR2 as SYDVKM.

The rearrangement links TRBV7-9 to TRBJ1-2; no clear D gene. The germline CDR1 and CDR2 sequences are SEHNR and FQNEAQ (reference sequence). The CDR3 spans 14 residues. The ends were cut back, 5 bases at V and 5 bases at J, with 15 bases in the middle. The CDR3 DNA reads as TGTGCCAGCAGCCCCGGTGACACGGGATATGGCTACACCTTC. This translates into CASSPGDTGYGYTF. Based on the CDR3 plus reference TRBV7-9 and TRBJ1-2, the full variable domain is DTGVSQNPRHKITKRGQNVTFRCDPISEHNRLYWYRQTLGQGPEFLTYFQNEAQLEKSRLLSDRFSAERPKGSFSTLEIQRTEQGDSAMYLCASSPGDTGYGYTFGSGTRLTVV.

This clone occurred a few times. V gene TRBV19 combines with J gene TRBJ2-4; 12 bases match TRBD1. Per germline, CDR1 LNHDA and CDR2 SQIVND (reference sequence). This CDR3 has 15 residues. J gave up 7 bases and V 5 bases, and 6 bases lay outside the gene matches. The CDR3, as DNA: TGTGCCAGTAGTCTTGGGACAGGGGGCATCAACATTCAGTACTTC. This sequence encodes CASSLGTGGINIQYF.

Only a few counts were recorded for this clone. The chain carries TRBV29-1 and TRBJ1-1, with a weak D call TRBD1 (6 bases). There are 12 residues in the CDR3. Trimming cost V 1 base and J 11 bases, with 14 bases left between them. Germline CDR1 SQVTM, CDR2 ANQGSEA. The CDR3 DNA reads TGCAGCGTTGAAGGTGGACAGATCGGGGCTTTCTTT. Its translation is CSVEGGQIGAFF.

The chain couples TRBV7-6 to TRBJ2-7; 8 bases align to TRBD1. After removal of 5 bases from V and 4 bases from J, the junction contained 7 bases not matched to a gene. The CDR3 consists of 14 residues. Germline CDR1 reads SGHVS; CDR2 reads FNYEAQ. Here the CDR3 DNA reads TGTGCCAGCAGCCTCGGACAGGGCTTATACGAGCAGTACTTC. Amino acids: CASSLGQGLYEQYF. Based on the CDR3 plus reference TRBV7-6 and TRBJ2-7, the full variable domain is GAGVSQSPRYKVTKRGQDVALRCDPISGHVSLYWYRQALGQGPEFLTYFNYEAQQDKSGLPNDRFSAERPEGSISTLTIQRTEQRDSAMYRCASSLGQGLYEQYFGPGTRLTVT.

The sample holds a few counts of this clone. The chain joins TRBV7-9 to TRBJ2-3; D is unclear. The CDR3 is 12 residues long. Trimming shortened V by 8 bases and J by 0 bases, and 6 bases separated the two germline ends. The germline V gene has CDR1 SEHNR and CDR2 FQNEAQ (reference sequence). CDR3 loop: CASALSTDTQYF. CDR3 bases: TGTGCCAGCGCCCTAAGCACAGATACGCAGTATTTT.

V gene TRBV29-1 combines with J gene TRBJ1-2, with 9 bases lining up with TRBD1. CDR3 length: 13 residues. Germline lookup yields CDR1 SQVTM and CDR2 ANQGSEA. V dropped 7 bases and J dropped 0; count of bases not matched to a gene: 3. CDR3 coding DNA: TGCAGCGCTGGGACAGGGACTAACTATGGCTACACCTTC. Translating it yields CSAGTGTNYGYTF.

The chain employs TRBV5-1 and TRBJ2-7; D perhaps matches TRBD1 (6 bases). This CDR3 is 14 amino acids long. The V and J ends lost 2 bases and 2 bases respectively, with 11 bases between them. Germline loops: CDR1 SGHRS, CDR2 YFSETQ. The CDR3 nucleotides are TGCGCCAGCAGCTTAAATACAGGGACCTACGAGCAGTACTTC. Encoded protein: CASSLNTGTYEQYF. The complete variable domain, with remaining parts taken from reference TRBV5-1 and TRBJ2-7, reads KAGVTQTPRYLIKTRGQQVTLSCSPISGHRSVSWYQQTPGQGLQFLFEYFSETQRNKGNFPGRFSGRQFSNSRSEMNVSTLELGDSALYLCASSLNTGTYEQYFGPGTRLTVT.

V and J are TRBV5-1 and TRBJ2-7; D not certain. Per germline, CDR1 SGHRS and CDR2 YFSETQ. V was pared by 0 bases and J by 6 bases, with 13 bases between. The CDR3 is 14 residues long. The CDR3 region has the DNA TGCGCCAGCAGCTTGGCCTCCCCCCCGGGCGAGCAGTACTTC. Translating it yields CASSLASPPGEQYF.

This clone was counted between two and nine times. The chain carries TRBV11-2 and TRBJ2-3; 7 bases match TRBD2. Germline CDR1 SGHAT, CDR2 FQNNGV. This CDR3 has 18 residues. J gave up 0 bases and V 2 bases, and 11 bases lay outside the gene matches. CDR3 protein: CASSLWGGSETSTDTQYF. The DNA for the CDR3 is TGTGCCAGCAGCTTATGGGGGGGTAGCGAAACTAGCACAGATACGCAGTATTTT.

J is TRBJ2-5 and V is TRBV6-1; 11 bases are a match to TRBD2. The CDR3 covers 14 residues. The germline V gene has CDR1 MNHNS and CDR2 SASEGT. The V and J ends lost 5 bases and 4 bases, in that order; junction bases with no gene match: 3. The CDR3 is CASSTSGGSETQYF. In nucleotides, the CDR3 is TGTGCCAGCAGTACTAGCGGGGGCTCAGAGACCCAGTACTTC.

This clone was counted only a few times. This chain uses TRBV2 with TRBJ2-1; 9 positions agree with TRBD1. J gave up 6 bases and V 5 bases, and 8 bases lay outside the gene matches. CDR1 and CDR2 from the germline V gene are SNHLY and FYNNEI. There are 15 residues in the CDR3. This chain's CDR3 is CASSPDRGVGNEQFF. CDR3 DNA: TGTGCCAGCAGTCCGGACAGGGGAGTTGGCAATGAGCAGTTCTTC.

Concerning this clone: Other DNA sequences in the sample encode the same CDR3. CDR3 nucleotide sequence: TGCAGCGTTGTGGGGGGGATTTATGGCTACACCTTC. This translates into CSVVGGIYGYTF. The V and J genes are TRBV29-1 and TRBJ1-2, with a possible D match to TRBD1 (5 bases). The CDR3 contains 12 residues. Looked up from germline, CDR1 is SQVTM and CDR2 is ANQGSEA. Trimming removed 4 bases at V and 5 bases at J, with 11 bases between.

The chain employs TRBV30 and TRBJ1-6, with 11 bases fitting TRBD1. CDR1 is GTSNPN and CDR2 is SVGIG in the germline V gene (reference sequence). The CDR3 is 15 amino acids. V was clipped by 3 bases and J by 7 bases; unmatched bases: 5. CDR3 nucleotide sequence: TGTGCCTGGAGCGGGACAGGGGGGGTAAATTCACCCCTCCACTTT. Translated: CAWSGTGGVNSPLHF.